Shown below are 2 T cell receptor beta chains from a single sample sequenced in a study of T cells in Graves' hyperthyroidism and ophthalmopathy. What was amplified from RNA transcripts were TCR beta CDR3 regions. HTBI primers were the set used in a first-round RT-PCR of the TCR CDR3. TCRdb reprocessed the multiplex PCR reads via MiXCR and lists one record per CDR3 protein. The sample has 550,000 to 850,000 distinct CDR3 sequences; roughly 20% are singletons. Input material: blood. The receptor set was obtained from a woman aged 45-65 years with Graves' hyperthyroidism that later progressed to Graves' ophthalmopathy.

The table lists this clonotype with a few counts. The V gene is TRBV19, the J gene TRBJ2-7; a weak D match, TRBD1 (5 bases). The V end lost 5 bases, the J end lost 5 bases, and 16 bases lay between the germline ends. Per germline, CDR1 LNHDA and CDR2 SQIVND (reference sequence). The CDR3 extends over 14 amino acids. The CDR3 DNA reads TGTGCCAGTAGTGTGTCAGGGATGTCCAACGAGCAGTACTTC. Translating it yields CASSVSGMSNEQYF.

This sequence joins TRBV10-3 and TRBJ1-2; no reliable D call. The CDR3 spans 13 residues. Deletions cut 6 bases from V and 8 bases from J, with 16 bases between. The germline gives CDR1 ENHRY, CDR2 SYGVKD. In DNA, the CDR3 is TGTGCCATCAGCCCCGACCGGGTTGTGGGCTACACCTTC. This encodes CAISPDRVVGYTF.